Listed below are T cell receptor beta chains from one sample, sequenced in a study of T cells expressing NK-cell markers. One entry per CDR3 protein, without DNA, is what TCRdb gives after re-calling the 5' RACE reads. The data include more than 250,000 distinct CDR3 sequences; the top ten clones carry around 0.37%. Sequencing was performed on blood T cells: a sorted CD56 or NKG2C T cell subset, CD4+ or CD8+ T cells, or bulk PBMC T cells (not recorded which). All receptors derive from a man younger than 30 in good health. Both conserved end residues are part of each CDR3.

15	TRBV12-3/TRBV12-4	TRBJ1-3	CASSSPGMTGNTIYF
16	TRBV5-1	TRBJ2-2	CASSLFTGAGTGELFF
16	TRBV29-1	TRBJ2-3	CSVEGGILGREIPQYF
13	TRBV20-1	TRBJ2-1	CSTSGQEYNEQFF
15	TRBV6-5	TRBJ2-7	CASSYIQGAKGEQYF
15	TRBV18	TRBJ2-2	CASSPVAADTGELFF
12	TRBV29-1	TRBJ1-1	CSVKDRETEAFF
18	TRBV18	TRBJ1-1	CASSPQSPWARMNTEAFF
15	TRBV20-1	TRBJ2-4	CSASGLSQGINIQYF
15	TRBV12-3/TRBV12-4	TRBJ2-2	CASRPENRNTGELFF
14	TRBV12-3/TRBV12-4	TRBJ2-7	CASSGLAGVPEQYF
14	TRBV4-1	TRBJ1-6	CASRFQGLASPLHF
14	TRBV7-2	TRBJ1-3	CASFFDLSGNTIYF
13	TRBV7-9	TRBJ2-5	CASSLEGKGTQYF
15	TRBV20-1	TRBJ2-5	CSAQIPTGSGETQYF
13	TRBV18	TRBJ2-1	CASSPSTHNEQFF
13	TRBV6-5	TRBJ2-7	CASSYSVGHEQYF
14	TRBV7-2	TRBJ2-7	CASRRTGESYEQYF
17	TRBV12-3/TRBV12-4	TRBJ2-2	CASSPQAGFSRAGELFF
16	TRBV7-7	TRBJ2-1	CASSLSLREPYNEQFF
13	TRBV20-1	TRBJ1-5	CSAFGTGDQPQHF
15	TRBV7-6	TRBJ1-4	CASRPRPTSGEKLFF
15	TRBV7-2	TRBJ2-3	CASSLRSLAGDTQYF
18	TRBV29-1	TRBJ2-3	CSVELPPREGGPTDTQYF
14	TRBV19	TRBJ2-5	CAPLAGEESETQYF
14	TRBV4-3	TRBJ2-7	CASSQGFRVGEQYF
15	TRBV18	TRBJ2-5	CASSGTSGRQETQYF
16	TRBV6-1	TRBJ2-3	CASSLGSGTSTDTQYF
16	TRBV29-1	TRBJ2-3	CSVLGTDLLSTDTQYF
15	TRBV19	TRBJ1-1	CASSEPPGGDTEAFF
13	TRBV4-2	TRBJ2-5	CASSQVRAETQYF
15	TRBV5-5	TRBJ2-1	CASSVTGTNYNEQFF
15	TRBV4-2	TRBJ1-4	CASSQAVGLNEKLFF
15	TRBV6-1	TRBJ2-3	CASRTETDSTDTQYF
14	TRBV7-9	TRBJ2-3	CASTAGEWADTQYF
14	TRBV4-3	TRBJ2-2	CASSQKASLGIVFF
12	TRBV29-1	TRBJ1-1	CSVRGGDTEAFF
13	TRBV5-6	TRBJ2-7	CASSWTGLYEQYF
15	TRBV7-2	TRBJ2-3	CASSSRRTNTDTQYF
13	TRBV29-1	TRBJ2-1	CSAASDREGEQFF
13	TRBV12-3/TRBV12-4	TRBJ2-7	CASNRDSSYEQYF
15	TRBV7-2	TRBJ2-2	CASSPRTQNTGELFF
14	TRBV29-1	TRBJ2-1	CSVVERSLYNEQFF
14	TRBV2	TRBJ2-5	CASSPHRVQETQYF
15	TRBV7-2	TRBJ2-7	CASRPGLAGAGEQYF
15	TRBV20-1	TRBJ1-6	CSARDFATPNSPLHF
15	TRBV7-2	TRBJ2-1	CASSLWAGERIEQFF
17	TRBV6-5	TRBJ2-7	CASSYPRTSGRSYEQYF
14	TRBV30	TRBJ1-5	CAWSSSELNQPQHF
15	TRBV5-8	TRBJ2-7	CASKSSGPVSYEQYF
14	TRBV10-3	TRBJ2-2	CAINPSSTSGELFF
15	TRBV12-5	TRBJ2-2	CASGLGTVNTGELFF
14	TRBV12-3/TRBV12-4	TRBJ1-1	CASTFTGMNTEAFF
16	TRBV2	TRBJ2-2	CASSDESSIYTGELFF
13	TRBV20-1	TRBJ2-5	CSASRRLQETQYF